One sample yielded the 22 T cell receptor beta chains listed below, sequenced in a study of spatial heterogeneity in lung cancer. MiXCR was run by TCRdb on the 5' RACE reads, yielding one entry per CDR3 protein. The sample has 13,000 to 15,000 distinct CDR3 sequences, roughly a tenth seen once. Time point specified: sample taken at primary tumor resection. TCRs were sequenced from unsorted whole RNA of tumor, nontumor lung or PBMC. This specimen consisted of PBMCs, obtained at surgery. These receptors came from a male donor with early-stage non-small cell lung cancer.

Ten or more counts support this clonotype. The J gene is TRBJ1-1, the V gene TRBV6-4; a weak D match, TRBD1 (6 bases). Trimming removed 7 bases from V and 7 bases from J, with 16 bases in between. Germline V gene data show CDR1 as MRHNA and CDR2 as SNTAGT. The CDR3 loop spans 13 amino acids. In DNA, the CDR3 is TGTGCCAGCACTGGACGCGAAGGGGGTGAAGCTTTCTTT. Encoded protein: CASTGREGGEAFF.

This clonotype was detected many times. CDR3 coding DNA: TGTGCCAGCAGCCGTCAAGGGGCAGGGGGTCGAAACACCATATATTTT. Its protein product is CASSRQGAGGRNTIYF. V usage is TRBV12-3 or TRBV12-4 and J usage is TRBJ1-3, with 7 positions matching TRBD1. After removal of 6 bases from V and 5 bases from J, the junction contained 13 bases not matched to a gene. This CDR3 comprises 16 residues.

This clonotype was recorded at least ten times. The chain uses TRBV30 and TRBJ1-1, with TRBD1 as a possible D gene (6 bases). The germline V gene has CDR1 GTSNPN and CDR2 SVGIG (reference sequence). The germline V and J ends were trimmed by 0 bases and 1 base, with 24 bases remaining between them. The CDR3 sequence is 19 residues long. The CDR3 sequence is CAWSVRGDVGSRENTEAFF. The CDR3 region has the DNA TGTGCCTGGAGTGTAAGGGGGGACGTCGGATCGAGGGAGAACACTGAAGCTTTCTTT.

This clonotype was counted many times. This chain connects TRBV2 to TRBJ1-2, with D tentatively TRBD1 (5 bases). The germline V gene has CDR1 SNHLY and CDR2 FYNNEI. The CDR3 contains 12 residues. The ends were cut back, 6 bases at V and 5 bases at J, with 10 bases in the middle. As DNA, the CDR3 is TGTGCCAGCAGGGGGACGGCTTATGGCTACACCTTC. Translation gives CASRGTAYGYTF.

This clonotype appeared many times. V gene TRBV7-3 combines with J gene TRBJ2-1, with unresolved D. Trimming removed 4 bases at V and 6 bases at J, with 16 bases between. Germline lookup yields CDR1 SGHTA and CDR2 FQGTGA. This CDR3 is 15 amino acids long. The CDR3 bases are TGTGCCAGCAGCTCCTCGTCGGGCACTTCCAATGAGCAGTTCTTC. Translating gives CASSSSSGTSNEQFF.

In this sample, this clonotype turned up many times. CDR3 in amino acids: CASSLLRQTSYNEQFF. The CDR3 coding sequence is TGTGCCAGCAGCTTACTCCGACAGACTTCCTACAATGAGCAGTTCTTC. This chain uses TRBV7-6 with TRBJ2-1, with D possibly TRBD1 on 5 matching bases. CDR1 is SGHVS, CDR2 FNYEAQ, per germline. The CDR3 extends over 16 amino acids. V was cut by 2 bases and J by 1 base, with 12 bases left in between.

This clonotype was picked up a small number of times. V gene TRBV7-3 combines with J gene TRBJ2-1; 10 bases match TRBD1. Germline V gene sequence: CDR1 SGHTA, CDR2 FQGTGA. The CDR3 is made up of 14 amino acids. Trimming took 4 bases from V and 7 from J; bases not matched to a gene: 4. The CDR3 region has the DNA TGTGCCAGCAGCTCCGGACAGGGGGTAAATGAGCAGTTCTTC. It yields the protein CASSSGQGVNEQFF. Full variable domain (missing parts from reference TRBV7-3 and TRBJ2-1): GAGVSQTPSNKVTEKGKYVELRCDPISGHTALYWYRQSLGQGPEFLIYFQGTGAADDSGLPNDRFFAVRPEGSVSTLKIQRTERGDSAVYLCASSSGQGVNEQFFGPGTRLTVL.

This clonotype has at least ten counts. The chain carries TRBV4-2 and TRBJ2-5; D not resolved. Germline V lookup: CDR1 LGHNA, CDR2 YNFKEQ. This CDR3 spans 17 amino acids. V dropped 1 base and J dropped 0 bases, with 15 bases sitting between them. In nucleotides, the CDR3 is TGTGCCAGCAGCCAAGGAGGTACTTACGTAAACCAAGAGACCCAGTACTTC. Translating gives CASSQGGTYVNQETQYF.

In its sample, this clonotype was seen many times. The rearrangement joins TRBV7-3 to TRBJ1-1; maybe TRBD1 (5 bases). This CDR3 region has 15 residues. V lost 1 base, J lost 1 base, and 10 bases lay in between. The germline V gene encodes CDR1 SGHTA and CDR2 FQGTGA. CDR3 bases: TGTGCCAGCAGCTTAATGCCGGGACCGAACACTGAAGCTTTCTTT. Translation gives CASSLMPGPNTEAFF.

This clonotype has ten or more counts. This rearrangement joins TRBV29-1 to TRBJ1-1, with TRBD1 identical over 9 bases. Germline V gives CDR1 SQVTM, CDR2 ANQGSEA. The CDR3 is 11 residues long. Trimming cost V 5 bases and J 7 bases; bases outside gene matches: 2. The DNA of the CDR3 is TGCAGCGTTCGGGACAGGGATGAAGCTTTCTTT. It translates to CSVRDRDEAFF.

This clonotype showed up just a few times. This sequence joins TRBV6-5 and TRBJ2-7; 11 positions match TRBD2. CDR1 is MNHEY, CDR2 SVGAGI, per germline. This CDR3 is 15 amino acids long. V was clipped by 4 bases and J by 9 bases; unmatched bases: 11. This CDR3 reads CASSSPGLAALVQYF. DNA for the CDR3: TGTGCCAGCAGTTCTCCGGGACTAGCGGCTCTGGTGCAGTACTTC.

Many counts were recorded for this clonotype. This chain links TRBV4-1 with TRBJ1-2; 9 nucleotides align to TRBD1. This CDR3 comprises 18 residues. Germline V gene lookup returns CDR1 MGHRA and CDR2 YSYEKL. With 0 bases clipped from V and 5 bases from J, the junction kept 13 bases outside the gene matches. The CDR3, as DNA: TGCGCCAGCAGCCAAGATCGGGACAGGGTAGTTCAAGGGTATGGCTACACCTTC. This encodes CASSQDRDRVVQGYGYTF.

By share of the sample, this clonotype is medium-sized. V gene TRBV3-1 combines with J gene TRBJ2-1; 8 positions agree with TRBD2. V lost 1 base, J lost 15 bases, and 8 bases stayed unmatched. The CDR3 runs to 13 residues. Looked up from germline, CDR1 is LGHDT and CDR2 is YNNKEL (reference sequence). The CDR3 bases are TGTGCCAGCAGCCAAGGTTACGGGAGGGCCCTGTTCTTC. It codes for CASSQGYGRALFF.

This clonotype was counted at least ten times. V usage is TRBV12-3 or TRBV12-4 and J usage is TRBJ2-3, with a tentative D call TRBD2 (5 bases). Trimming took 1 base from V and 5 from J, leaving 10 bases between them. The CDR3 is 14 amino acids. The CDR3 nucleotides read TGTGCCAGCAGTTTAGGCGGGTCGGGAGATACGCAGTATTTT. Its translation is CASSLGGSGDTQYF.

This chain connects TRBV28 to TRBJ2-7; D not certain. Trimming stripped 1 base from V and 12 bases from J, with 19 bases between. This CDR3 has 14 residues. Germline-derived CDR1 and CDR2 are MDHEN and SYDVKM. The CDR3 here is CASSLFLAGPSGYF. The CDR3 bases are TGTGCCAGCAGTTTATTCCTCGCAGGTCCTTCGGGGTACTTC.

This clonotype was counted only a few times. The chain recombines TRBV4-2 with TRBJ2-6, with D perhaps matching TRBD1 (5 bases). CDR1 is LGHNA, CDR2 YNFKEQ, per germline. The V and J ends lost 4 bases and 0 bases respectively, with 10 bases between them. This CDR3 has 16 residues. CDR3 coding DNA: TGTGCCAGCAGCCGACGGACAAACTCTGGGGCCAACGTCCTGACTTTC. Amino acids: CASSRRTNSGANVLTF.

This clonotype appeared many times. The rearrangement uses TRBV25-1 and TRBJ2-5; 7 positions agree with TRBD1. CDR1 MGHDK and CDR2 SYGVNS come from the germline V gene. This CDR3 region has 14 residues. The V gene end was trimmed by 2 bases and the J gene end by 0 bases; junction bases not matched to a gene: 0. CDR3 coding DNA: TGTGCCAGCAGTGAAAGGGGGCACCAAGAGACCCAGTACTTC. It specifies CASSERGHQETQYF.

This clonotype was detected a few times. This chain joins TRBV12-3 or TRBV12-4 and TRBJ2-3, with D perhaps TRBD1 (6 bases). This CDR3 comprises 14 residues. V lost 5 bases, J lost 7 bases, and 16 bases lay in between. CDR3 nucleotides: TGTGCCAGCAGTGTGGGGGCTCCCCGCAATACGCAGTATTTT. Amino acids: CASSVGAPRNTQYF.

This clonotype was recorded at least ten times. The chain uses TRBV5-1 and TRBJ2-7, with unresolved D. CDR1 is SGHRS and CDR2 is YFSETQ in the germline V gene. The germline V and J ends were trimmed by 1 base and 4 bases, with 9 bases remaining between them. CDR3 length equals 13 residues. This chain's CDR3 is CASSLYLQYEQYF. The CDR3 DNA sequence: TGCGCCAGCAGCTTGTATCTCCAGTACGAGCAGTACTTC. Full variable domain (remainder filled in from reference TRBV5-1 and TRBJ2-7): KAGVTQTPRYLIKTRGQQVTLSCSPISGHRSVSWYQQTPGQGLQFLFEYFSETQRNKGNFPGRFSGRQFSNSRSEMNVSTLELGDSALYLCASSLYLQYEQYFGPGTRLTVT.

This clonotype was found many times. The chain is built from TRBV5-1 and TRBJ2-7, with 7 bases matching TRBD1. Germline loops: CDR1 SGHRS, CDR2 YFSETQ. Germline trimming cut 5 bases from V and 3 bases from J; bases unmatched to any gene: 8. The CDR3 is 14 amino acids. CDR3 region: CASRAGTASYEQYF. The CDR3 DNA sequence: TGCGCCAGCAGGGCCGGGACAGCGAGCTACGAGCAGTACTTC.

This clonotype was counted many times. The CDR3 nucleotides are TGTGCCAGCAGCTTAGCTCCAGGAGGGGCCGGGGAGCTGTTTTTT. Translation: CASSLAPGGAGELFF. The V gene is TRBV7-8, the J gene TRBJ2-2; tentatively, D is TRBD2 (6 bases). The CDR3 is made up of 15 amino acids. V was cut by 0 bases and J by 6 bases, with 11 bases left in between. Germline V lookup: CDR1 SGHVS, CDR2 FQNEAQ.

This clonotype has ten or more counts. The chain links TRBV20-1 to TRBJ2-1; D unclear. This CDR3 comprises 16 residues. Trimming removed 6 bases at V and 2 bases at J, with 20 bases between. Looked up from germline, CDR1 is DFQATT and CDR2 is SNEGSKA (reference sequence). The CDR3 spells CSASVSDSPTYNEQFF. The CDR3 nucleotides read TGCAGTGCGTCAGTTAGTGACTCGCCCACCTACAATGAGCAGTTCTTC.